This T cell receptor (beta chain) was observed in a study of blood T cell repertoires in COVID-19. The table came from immunoSEQ multiplex PCR; TCRdb's copy has only in-frame clones and leaves some out. The sample records around 25,000 clones, 70% to 90% being singletons. The CDR3 consists of 14 residues. The V and J ends lost 5 bases and 6 bases respectively, with 14 bases between them. In germline, CDR1 is MNHEY, CDR2 SVGAGI. The clonotype comes from a man aged 65 to 79 with acute or convalescent COVID-19. Sequenced material: peripheral blood. The rearrangement uses TRBV6-5 and TRBJ2-1, with D possibly TRBD1 on 6 matching bases. The DNA of the CDR3 is TGTGCCAGCAGTCCATACACAGGGTTCAATGAGCAGTTCTTC. Its protein product is CASSPYTGFNEQFF.